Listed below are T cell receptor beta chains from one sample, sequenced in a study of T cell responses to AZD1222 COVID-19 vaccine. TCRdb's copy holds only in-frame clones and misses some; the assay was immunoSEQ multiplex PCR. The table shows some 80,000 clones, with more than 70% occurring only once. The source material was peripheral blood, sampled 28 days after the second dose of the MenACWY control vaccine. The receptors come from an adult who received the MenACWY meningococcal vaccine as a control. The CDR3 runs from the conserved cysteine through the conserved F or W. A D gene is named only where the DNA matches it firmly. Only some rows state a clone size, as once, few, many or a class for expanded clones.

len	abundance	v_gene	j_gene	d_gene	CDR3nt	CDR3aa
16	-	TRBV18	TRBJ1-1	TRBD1	TGTGCCAGCTCACCACTTATAACAGGGGGGGACACTGAAGCTTTCTTT	CASSPLITGGDTEAFF
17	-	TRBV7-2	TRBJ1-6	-	TGTGCCAGCAGCTTAGCATCAGGGAACGCCTATAATTCACCCCTCCACTTT	CASSLASGNAYNSPLHF
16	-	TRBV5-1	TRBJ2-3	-	TGCGCCAGCAGTCATCCCCGGGGGGCGAGCACAGATACGCAGTATTTT	CASSHPRGASTDTQYF
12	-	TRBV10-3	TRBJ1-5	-	TGTGCCACCGGGGACAGCAATCAGCCCCAGCATTTT	CATGDSNQPQHF
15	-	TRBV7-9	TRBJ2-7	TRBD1	TGTGCCAGCAGCCGGGACAGGGGGCAAATGTACGAGCAGTACTTC	CASSRDRGQMYEQYF
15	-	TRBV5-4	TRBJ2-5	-	TGTGCCAGCAGCGGGCGGGTGGCGGGCCAAGAGACCCAGTACTTC	CASSGRVAGQETQYF
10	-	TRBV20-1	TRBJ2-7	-	TGCAGTGCTAGAGACAACGAGCAGTACTTC	CSARDNEQYF
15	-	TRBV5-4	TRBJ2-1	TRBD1	TGTGCCAGCAGCTTGGGGACAGGTACCTCCAATGAGCAGTTCTTC	CASSLGTGTSNEQFF
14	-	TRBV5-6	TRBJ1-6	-	TGTGCCAGCAGCTCGGGACGGTATAATTCACCCCTCCACTTT	CASSSGRYNSPLHF
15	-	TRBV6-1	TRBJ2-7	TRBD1	TGTGCCAGCAGTGAAGTGGGGACAGGCCCCTACGAGCAGTACTTC	CASSEVGTGPYEQYF
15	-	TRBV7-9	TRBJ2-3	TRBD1	TGTGCCAGCAGTTCCCGAACAGGGGGCACAGATACGCAGTATTTT	CASSSRTGGTDTQYF
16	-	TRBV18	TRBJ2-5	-	TGTGCCAGCTCACTGACCCCCGGAGGGCTTGGGGAGACCCAGTACTTC	CASSLTPGGLGETQYF
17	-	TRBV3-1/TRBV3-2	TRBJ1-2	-	TGTGCCAGCAGCCATACACAGCCGGGGGAGGGGCGAGGTGGCTACACCTTC	CASSHTQPGEGRGGYTF
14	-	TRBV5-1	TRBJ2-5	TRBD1	TGCGCCAGCAGCTCCTCGACAGGGAAAGAGACCCAGTACTTC	CASSSSTGKETQYF
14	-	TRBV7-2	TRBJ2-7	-	TGTGCCAGCAGCCTGCCGGGACGGACATACGAGCAGTACTTC	CASSLPGRTYEQYF
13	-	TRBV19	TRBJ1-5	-	TGTGCCAGTAGTATGGCAGTCAATCAGCCCCAGCATTTT	CASSMAVNQPQHF
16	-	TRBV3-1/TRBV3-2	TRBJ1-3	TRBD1	TGTGCCAGCAGTGACCAGGGGGTTGGGGATGGAAACACCATATATTTT	CASSDQGVGDGNTIYF
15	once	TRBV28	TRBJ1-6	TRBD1	TGTGCCAGCAGTTTAGGGGACAGCTATAATTCACCCCTCCACTTT	CASSLGDSYNSPLHF
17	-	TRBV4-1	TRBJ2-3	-	TGCGCCAGCAGCCAAGGTCGGGACTCGCAACCCACAGATACGCAGTATTTT	CASSQGRDSQPTDTQYF
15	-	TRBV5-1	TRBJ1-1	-	TGCGCCAGCAGCTTGGTACAGGGCCTGAACACTGAAGCTTTCTTT	CASSLVQGLNTEAFF
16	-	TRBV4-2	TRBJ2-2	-	TGTGCCAGCAGCCGGGGCGAGGGGACGAACACCGGGGAGCTGTTTTTT	CASSRGEGTNTGELFF
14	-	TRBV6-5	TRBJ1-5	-	TGTGCCAGCAGTCCAGGTCAGGGGACTCAGCCCCAGCATTTT	CASSPGQGTQPQHF
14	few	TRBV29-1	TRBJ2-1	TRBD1	TGCAGCGGACGGGACAGGGCTAACTACAATGAGCAGTTCTTC	CSGRDRANYNEQFF
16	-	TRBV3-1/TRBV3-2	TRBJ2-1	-	TGTGCCAGCAGCCAAGATATGGGGCAGGGGAGGAATGAGCAGTTCTTC	CASSQDMGQGRNEQFF
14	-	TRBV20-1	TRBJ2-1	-	TGCAGTGCTAGTTCAGCGGATTTCTACAATGAGCAGTTCTTC	CSASSADFYNEQFF
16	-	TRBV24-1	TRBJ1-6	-	TGTGCCACCAGTTTGGTCGGGGGCGGTTATAATTCACCCCTCCACTTT	CATSLVGGGYNSPLHF
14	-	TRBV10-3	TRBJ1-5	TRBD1	TGTGCCATCAGCTCGACAGGGAGCGAGCAGCCCCAGCATTTT	CAISSTGSEQPQHF
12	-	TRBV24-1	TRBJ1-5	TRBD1	TGTGCCACGGGACAGGGGGGTCAGCCCCAGCATTTT	CATGQGGQPQHF
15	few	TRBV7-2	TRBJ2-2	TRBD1	TGTGCCAGCAGCCCATCGACAGGGGGCACCGGGGAGCTGTTTTTT	CASSPSTGGTGELFF
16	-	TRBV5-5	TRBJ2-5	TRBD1	TGTGCCAGCAGCTTATACTCAGGACAGGGCCAAGAGACCCAGTACTTC	CASSLYSGQGQETQYF
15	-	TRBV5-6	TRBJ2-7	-	TGTGCCACTGGGTCGGGAGTCGGAGGCTCCTACGAGCAGTACTTC	CATGSGVGGSYEQYF
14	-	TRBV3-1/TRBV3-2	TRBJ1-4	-	TGTGCCAGCAGCCCGCGGGAATTCGATGAAAAACTGTTTTTT	CASSPREFDEKLFF
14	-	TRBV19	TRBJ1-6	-	TGTGCCAGTACTCCTTCCGGGGTTAGTTCACCCCTCCACTTT	CASTPSGVSSPLHF
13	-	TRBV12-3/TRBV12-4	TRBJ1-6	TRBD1	TGTGCCAGCAGGAGGACAGGCTATTCACCCCTCCACTTT	CASRRTGYSPLHF
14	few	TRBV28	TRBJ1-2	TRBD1	TGTGCCAGCACCAAGACAGGGGTGAGAGGGGGCTACACCTTC	CASTKTGVRGGYTF
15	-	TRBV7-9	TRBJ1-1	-	TGTGCCAGCAGCTTAGTTTCCGGGGGAGGCACTGAAGCTTTCTTT	CASSLVSGGGTEAFF
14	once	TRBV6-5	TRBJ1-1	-	TGTGCCAGCAGTTACCGGACAGTCAACACTGAAGCTTTCTTT	CASSYRTVNTEAFF
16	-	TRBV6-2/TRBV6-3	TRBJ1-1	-	TGTGCCAGCAGTTCAGCGCGGGGGCCAGGGGACACTGAAGCTTTCTTT	CASSSARGPGDTEAFF
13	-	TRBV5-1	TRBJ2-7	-	TGCGCCAGCAGCTTGCCGGGGGTCAACGAGCAGTACTTC	CASSLPGVNEQYF
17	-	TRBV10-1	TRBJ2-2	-	TGCGCCAGCAAAGGCAGTTGGAGGGAAAGGAACACCGGGGAGCTGTTTTTT	CASKGSWRERNTGELFF
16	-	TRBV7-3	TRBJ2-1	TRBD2	TGTGCCAGCAGCTCGAAGTCGACTAGCGCGTACAATGAGCAGTTCTTC	CASSSKSTSAYNEQFF
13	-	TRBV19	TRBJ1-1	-	TGTGCCAGTAGTATCGGGACTGACACTGAAGCTTTCTTT	CASSIGTDTEAFF
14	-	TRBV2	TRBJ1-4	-	TGTGCCAGCAGTGTAGCCGGAAATAATGAAAAACTGTTTTTT	CASSVAGNNEKLFF
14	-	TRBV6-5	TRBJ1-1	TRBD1	TGTGCCAGCAAAAAAGGTGGGGGACAGGGAAAAGCTTTCTTT	CASKKGGGQGKAFF
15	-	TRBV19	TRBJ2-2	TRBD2	TGTGCCAGTAGTATTAGCGGGGGGGCCGCCGGGGAGCTGTTTTTT	CASSISGGAAGELFF
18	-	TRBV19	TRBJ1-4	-	TGTGCCAGTAGTATCTCGAGAGTCGTGCCGGCAACTAATGAAAAACTGTTTTTT	CASSISRVVPATNEKLFF
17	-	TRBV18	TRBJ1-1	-	TGTGCCAGCTCACTCCACGGGGGGGCCTCCCTGAACACTGAAGCTTTCTTT	CASSLHGGASLNTEAFF
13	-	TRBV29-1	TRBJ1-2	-	TGCAGCGTTGATTCAGGGGTTAACTATGGCTACACCTTC	CSVDSGVNYGYTF
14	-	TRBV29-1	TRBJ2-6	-	TGCAGCGTTGATGGGGTTACCGGGGCCAACGTCCTGACTTTC	CSVDGVTGANVLTF
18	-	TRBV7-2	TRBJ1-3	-	TGTGCCAGCAGCTTAGTTGCCCGGGGACTACAATCTGGAAACACCATATATTTT	CASSLVARGLQSGNTIYF
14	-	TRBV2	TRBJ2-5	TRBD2	TGTGCCAGCAGGAAGGAAACGGGGAGGGGGACCCAGTACTTC	CASRKETGRGTQYF